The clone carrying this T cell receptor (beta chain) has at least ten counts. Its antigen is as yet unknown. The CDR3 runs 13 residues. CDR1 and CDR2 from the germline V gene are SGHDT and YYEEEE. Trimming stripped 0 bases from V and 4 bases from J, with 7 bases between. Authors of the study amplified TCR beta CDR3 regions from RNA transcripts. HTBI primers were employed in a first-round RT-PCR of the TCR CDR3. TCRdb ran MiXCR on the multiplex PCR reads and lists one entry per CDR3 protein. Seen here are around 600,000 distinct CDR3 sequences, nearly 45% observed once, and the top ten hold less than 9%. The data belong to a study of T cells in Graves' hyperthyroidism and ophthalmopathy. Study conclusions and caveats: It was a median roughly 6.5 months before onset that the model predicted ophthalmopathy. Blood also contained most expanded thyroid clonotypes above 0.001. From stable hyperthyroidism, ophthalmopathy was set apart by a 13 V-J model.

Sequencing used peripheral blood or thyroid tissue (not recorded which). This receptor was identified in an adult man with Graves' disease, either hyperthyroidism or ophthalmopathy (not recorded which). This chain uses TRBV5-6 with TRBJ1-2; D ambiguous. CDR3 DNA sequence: TGTGCCAGCAGCTTGGCTTCCTCCTATGGCTACACCTTC. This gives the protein CASSLASSYGYTF.